This T cell receptor (beta chain) was obtained from a study of OX40 agonist ivuxolimab in advanced cancers. About the study: The group had a mean age of roughly 56 years, ranged from roughly 23 to 90, and was 82.7% male. Study-wide findings and caveats: Expanded clones were, on average, more numerous among CD8+ T cells than CD4+.

A word on this clone: Its antigen is as yet unknown.

Generated by immunoSEQ multiplex PCR, the TCRdb table keeps only in-frame clones and is missing some. This table holds roughly 45,000 clones, around 86% found once. Germline CDR1 MNHEY, CDR2 SVGAGI. The CDR3 extends over 15 amino acids. V was pared by 1 base and J by 7 bases, with 5 bases of the junction left unmatched. Patients with a history of autoimmune disease or on systemic immunosuppression were excluded. The gene calls are TRBV6-5 and TRBJ2-7; 12 bases agree with TRBD1. The receptor comes from an adult with an advanced solid tumor such as melanoma, head and neck, liver or kidney cancer. Sequenced here: CD4+ or CD8+ T cells sorted from blood, sampled in a trial of the OX40 agonist ivuxolimab. The CDR3 here is CASSYFGTGGTEQYF. CDR3 in DNA: TGTGCCAGCAGTTACTTTGGGACAGGGGGCACGGAGCAGTACTTC.